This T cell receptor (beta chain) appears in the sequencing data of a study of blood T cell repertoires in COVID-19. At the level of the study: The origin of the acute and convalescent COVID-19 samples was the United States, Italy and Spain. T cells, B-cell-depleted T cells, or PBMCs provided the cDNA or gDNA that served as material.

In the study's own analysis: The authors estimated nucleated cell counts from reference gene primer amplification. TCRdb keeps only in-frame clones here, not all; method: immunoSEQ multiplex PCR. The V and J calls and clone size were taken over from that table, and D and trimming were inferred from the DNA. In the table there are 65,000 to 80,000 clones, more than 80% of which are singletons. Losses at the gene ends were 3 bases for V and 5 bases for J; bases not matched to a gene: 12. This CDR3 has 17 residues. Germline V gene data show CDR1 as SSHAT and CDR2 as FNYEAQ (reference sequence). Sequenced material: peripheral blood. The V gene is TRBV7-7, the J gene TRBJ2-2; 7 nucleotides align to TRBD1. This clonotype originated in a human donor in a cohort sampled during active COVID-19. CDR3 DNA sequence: TGTGCCAGCAGCTTGAGTCCCACAGGGGCGTTGACCGGGGAGCTGTTTTTT. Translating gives CASSLSPTGALTGELFF. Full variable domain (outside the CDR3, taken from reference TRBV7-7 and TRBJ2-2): GAGVSQSPRYKVTKRGQDVTLRCDPISSHATLYWYQQALGQGPEFLTYFNYEAQPDKSGLPSDRFSAERPEGSISTLTIQRTEQRDSAMYRCASSLSPTGALTGELFFGEGSRLTVL.